These 10 T cell receptor beta chains originate from one sample sequenced in a study of OX40 agonist ivuxolimab in advanced cancers. The library was produced with the immunoSEQ multiplex PCR assay. What TCRdb holds here is the immuneACCESS table cut down to in-frame rearrangements. Part of the clones is not present; checked against another copy, under half of the missing clones reflect an unresolved V gene, and the others are unexplained. The sample records 55,000 to 90,000 clones, around 88% of which are singletons. Around 0.86% of the sample rests with the top ten. Sequences were derived from CD4+ or CD8+ T cells sorted from blood, sampled in a trial of the OX40 agonist ivuxolimab. Source of these receptors: an adult with an advanced solid tumor such as melanoma, head and neck, liver or kidney cancer.

The chain is built from TRBV28 and TRBJ2-5, with D possibly matching TRBD1 (6 bases). The CDR3 covers 13 residues. The V end lost 8 bases, the J end lost 5 bases, and 15 bases lay between the germline ends. The germline gives CDR1 MDHEN, CDR2 SYDVKM. In DNA form, the CDR3 reads TGTGCCAGCGAAACACAGGGCCACGAGACCCAGTACTTC. Translating gives CASETQGHETQYF.

The chain combines TRBV5-4 with TRBJ2-3; D may be TRBD1 (5 bases). This CDR3 comprises 18 residues. With 0 bases removed from V and 0 bases from J, the gap between germline ends came to 17 bases. Germline CDR1 reads SGHNT; CDR2 reads YYREEE (reference sequence). CDR3 coding DNA: TGTGCCAGCAGCTTGGGACAGACTGTAAGATCTAGCACAGATACGCAGTATTTT. Translated: CASSLGQTVRSSTDTQYF. Variable domain in full (rest from reference TRBV5-4 and TRBJ2-3): ETGVTQSPTHLIKTRGQQVTLRCSSQSGHNTVSWYQQALGQGPQFIFQYYREEENGRGNFPPRFSGLQFPNYSSELNVNALELDDSALYLCASSLGQTVRSSTDTQYFGPGTRLTVL.

The chain carries TRBV7-2 and TRBJ2-3; D may be TRBD1 or TRBD2 (5 bases each). V was pared by 1 base and J by 1 base, with 9 bases between. Germline V gives CDR1 SGHTA, CDR2 FQGNSA. The CDR3 extends over 15 amino acids. Written as DNA, the CDR3 is TGTGCCAGCAGCTTAGGCCTGGGGGGCACAGATACGCAGTATTTT. It translates to CASSLGLGGTDTQYF.

In its sample, this clone was seen once. This chain's CDR3 is CASRDGSNQPQHF. CDR3 DNA: TGTGCCAGTAGGGACGGAAGCAATCAGCCCCAGCATTTT. This sequence joins TRBV19 and TRBJ1-5; D is uncertain. Trimming removed 6 bases at V and 1 base at J, with 7 bases between. The CDR3 contains 13 residues. The germline CDR1 and CDR2 sequences are LNHDA and SQIVND (reference sequence). Full variable domain (outside the CDR3, taken from reference TRBV19 and TRBJ1-5): DGGITQSPKYLFRKEGQNVTLSCEQNLNHDAMYWYRQDPGQGLRLIYYSQIVNDFQKGDIAEGYSVSREKKESFPLTVTSAQKNPTAFYLCASRDGSNQPQHFGDGTRLSIL.

The V and J genes are TRBV30 and TRBJ2-1; D may correspond to TRBD1 or TRBD2 (5 bases each). Per germline, CDR1 GTSNPN and CDR2 SVGIG (reference sequence). V lost 3 bases to trimming and J lost 1 base, with 13 bases between them. The CDR3 extends over 15 amino acids. CDR3 nucleotide sequence: TGTGCCTGGAGCGCCGGGACCTCTTCCTACAATGAGCAGTTCTTC. This sequence encodes CAWSAGTSSYNEQFF.

This clone was seen a single time. The V and J genes are TRBV7-9 and TRBJ1-3; 7 bases line up with TRBD1. V gave up 1 base and J gave up 2 bases; unmatched junction bases: 5. The CDR3 has 16 residues. Per germline, CDR1 SEHNR and CDR2 FQNEAQ (reference sequence). The CDR3 sequence is CASSLDRGITGNTIYF. As DNA, the CDR3 is TGTGCCAGCAGCTTAGACAGGGGAATCACTGGAAACACCATATATTTT. Looking up the rest from reference TRBV7-9 and TRBJ1-3 gives the full variable domain: DTGVSQNPRHKITKRGQNVTFRCDPISEHNRLYWYRQTLGQGPEFLTYFQNEAQLEKSRLLSDRFSAERPKGSFSTLEIQRTEQGDSAMYLCASSLDRGITGNTIYFGEGSWLTVV.

The chain links TRBV3-1 (or the pseudogene TRBV3-2) to TRBJ2-7, with D uncertain. Looked up from germline, CDR1 is LGHDT and CDR2 is YNNKEL (reference sequence). The V end lost 10 bases, the J end lost 2 bases, and 3 bases lay between the germline ends. The CDR3 covers 9 residues. The CDR3 nucleotides are TGTGCCACACCCTACGAGCAGTACTTC. Translation: CATPYEQYF.

The gene calls are TRBV5-1 and TRBJ2-5; tentatively, D is TRBD2 (5 bases). Trimming shortened V by 5 bases and J by 5 bases, and 10 bases separated the two germline ends. The CDR3 contains 12 residues. Germline CDR1 SGHRS, CDR2 YFSETQ. This chain's CDR3 is CASRVGVETQYF. CDR3 DNA sequence: TGCGCCAGCAGGGTGGGAGTGGAGACCCAGTACTTC.

The chain combines TRBV5-1 with TRBJ1-4; TRBD1 agrees at 7 bases. V shed 4 bases and J 6 bases; nucleotides not matched to a gene: 3. The germline V gene encodes CDR1 SGHRS and CDR2 YFSETQ. The CDR3 runs 13 residues. The CDR3 protein is CASSRGGDEKLFF. CDR3 bases: TGCGCCAGCAGCAGAGGGGGCGATGAAAAACTGTTTTTT. Filled out from reference TRBV5-1 and TRBJ1-4, the complete variable domain reads KAGVTQTPRYLIKTRGQQVTLSCSPISGHRSVSWYQQTPGQGLQFLFEYFSETQRNKGNFPGRFSGRQFSNSRSEMNVSTLELGDSALYLCASSRGGDEKLFFGSGTQLSVL.

This chain uses TRBV1 with TRBJ2-2; the table's TRBD1 call for D was not verified on the DNA. TRBV1 is a known pseudogene. The CDR3 runs to 13 residues. The CDR3: CTRLAWNTGELFF. The CDR3 DNA sequence: TGCACCCGCCTGGCTTGGAACACCGGGGAGCTGTTTTTT.